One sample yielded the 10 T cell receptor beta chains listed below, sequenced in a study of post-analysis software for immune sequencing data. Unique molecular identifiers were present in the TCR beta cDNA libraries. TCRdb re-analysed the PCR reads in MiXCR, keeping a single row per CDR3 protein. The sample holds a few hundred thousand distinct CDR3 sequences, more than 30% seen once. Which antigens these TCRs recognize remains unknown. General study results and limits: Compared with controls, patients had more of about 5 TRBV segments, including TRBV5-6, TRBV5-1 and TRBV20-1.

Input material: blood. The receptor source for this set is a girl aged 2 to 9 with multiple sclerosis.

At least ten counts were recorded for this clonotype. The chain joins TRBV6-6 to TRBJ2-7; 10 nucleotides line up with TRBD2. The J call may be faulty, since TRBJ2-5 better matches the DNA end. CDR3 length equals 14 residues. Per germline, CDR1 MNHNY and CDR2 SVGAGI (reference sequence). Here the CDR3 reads CASSYSTSGQTQYF. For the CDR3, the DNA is TGTGCCAGCAGTTACTCGACTAGCGGGCAGACCCAGTACTTC.

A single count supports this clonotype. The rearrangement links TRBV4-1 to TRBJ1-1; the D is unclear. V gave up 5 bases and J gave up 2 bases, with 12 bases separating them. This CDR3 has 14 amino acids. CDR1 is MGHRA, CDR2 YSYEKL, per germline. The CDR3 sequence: CASSYYEGNTEAFF. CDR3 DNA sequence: TGCGCCAGCAGCTATTACGAGGGCAACACTGAAGCTTTCTTT.

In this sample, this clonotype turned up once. CDR3 amino acids: CSATVGLGLDNEQFF. The DNA of the CDR3 is TGCAGTGCCACTGTGGGACTAGGATTGGACAATGAGCAGTTCTTC. J is TRBJ2-1 and V is TRBV20-1, with TRBD2 matching over 8 bases. The CDR3 contains 15 residues. V shed 6 bases and J 5 bases; nucleotides not matched to a gene: 12. Germline assignment: CDR1 DFQATT and CDR2 SNEGSKA (reference sequence).

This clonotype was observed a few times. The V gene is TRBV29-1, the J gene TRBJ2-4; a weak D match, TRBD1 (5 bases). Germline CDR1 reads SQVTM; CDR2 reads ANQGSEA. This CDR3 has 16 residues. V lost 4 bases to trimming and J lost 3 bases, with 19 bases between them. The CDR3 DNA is TGCAGCGTTGGAAGGCGGTCAGGGTACGGCAAAAACATTCAGTACTTC. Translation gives CSVGRRSGYGKNIQYF.

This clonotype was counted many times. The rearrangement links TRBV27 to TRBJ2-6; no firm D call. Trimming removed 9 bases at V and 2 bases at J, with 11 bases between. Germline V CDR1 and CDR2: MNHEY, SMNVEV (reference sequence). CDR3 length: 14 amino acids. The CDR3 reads CASRGSTGANVLTF. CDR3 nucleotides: TGTGCCAGTAGAGGATCAACTGGGGCCAACGTCCTGACTTTC.

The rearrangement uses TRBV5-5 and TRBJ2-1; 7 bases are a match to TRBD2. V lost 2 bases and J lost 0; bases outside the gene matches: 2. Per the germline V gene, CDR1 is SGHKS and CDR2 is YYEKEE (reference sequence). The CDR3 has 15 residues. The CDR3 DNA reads TGTGCCAGCAGCTTTAGACTAGCCTCCTACAATGAGCAGTTCTTC. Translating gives CASSFRLASYNEQFF. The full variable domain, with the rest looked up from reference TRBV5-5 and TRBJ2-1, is DAGVTQSPTHLIKTRGQQVTLRCSPISGHKSVSWYQQVLGQGPQFIFQYYEKEERGRGNFPDRFSARQFPNYSSELNVNALLLGDSALYLCASSFRLASYNEQFFGPGTRLTVL.

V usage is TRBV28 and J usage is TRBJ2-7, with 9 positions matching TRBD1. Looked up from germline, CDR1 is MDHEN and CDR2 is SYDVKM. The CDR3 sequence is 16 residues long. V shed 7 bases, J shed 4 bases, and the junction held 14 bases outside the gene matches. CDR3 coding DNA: TGTGCCAGCAATTCACAGGGGGCCTCGCCCGTGTACGAGCAGTACTTC. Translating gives CASNSQGASPVYEQYF. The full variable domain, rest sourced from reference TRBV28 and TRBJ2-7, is DVKVTQSSRYLVKRTGEKVFLECVQDMDHENMFWYRQDPGLGLRLIYFSYDVKMKEKGDIPEGYSVSREKKERFSLILESASTNQTSMYLCASNSQGASPVYEQYFGPGTRLTVT.

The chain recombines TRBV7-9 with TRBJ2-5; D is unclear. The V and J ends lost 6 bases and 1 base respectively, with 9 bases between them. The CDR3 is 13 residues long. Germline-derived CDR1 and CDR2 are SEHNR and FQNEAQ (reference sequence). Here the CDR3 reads CASSNSGQETQYF. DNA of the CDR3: TGTGCCAGCAGTAACAGTGGCCAAGAGACCCAGTACTTC.

The CDR3 region has the DNA TGTGCCATTTCTCGTTCTGGCGCAGGGCCAAGTAGCTATGGCTACACCTTC. Its protein product is CAISRSGAGPSSYGYTF. This chain joins TRBV10-3 and TRBJ1-2; D is possibly TRBD1 (5 bases). Germline V lookup: CDR1 ENHRY, CDR2 SYGVKD. V was trimmed by 9 bases and J by 4 bases, leaving 27 bases between them. The CDR3 contains 17 residues.

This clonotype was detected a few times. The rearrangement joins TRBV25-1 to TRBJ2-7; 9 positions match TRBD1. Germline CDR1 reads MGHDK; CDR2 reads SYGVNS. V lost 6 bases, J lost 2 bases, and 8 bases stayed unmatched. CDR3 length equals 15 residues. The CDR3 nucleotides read TGTGCCAGCAGGGAACCGGGACAGGGCACCTACGAGCAGTACTTC. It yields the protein CASREPGQGTYEQYF.